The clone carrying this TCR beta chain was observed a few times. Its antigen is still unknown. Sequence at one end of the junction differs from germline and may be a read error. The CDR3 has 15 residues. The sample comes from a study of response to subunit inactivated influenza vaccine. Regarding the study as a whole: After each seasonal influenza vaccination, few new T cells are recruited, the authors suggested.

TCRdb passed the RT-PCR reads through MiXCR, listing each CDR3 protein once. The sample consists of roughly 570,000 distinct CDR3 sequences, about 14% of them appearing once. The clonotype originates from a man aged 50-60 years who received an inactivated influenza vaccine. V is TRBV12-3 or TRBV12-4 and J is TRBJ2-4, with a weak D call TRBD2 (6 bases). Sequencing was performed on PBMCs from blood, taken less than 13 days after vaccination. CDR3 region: CASSLGQLARNIQYF. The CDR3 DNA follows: TGTGCCAGCAGTTTAGGCCAACTAGCCAGAAACATTCAGTACTTC.